Listed here are 22 T cell receptor beta chains from one sample, sequenced in a study of blood T cell repertoires in COVID-19. TCRdb's table, derived via immunoSEQ multiplex PCR, lists solely in-frame clones and lacks some. Seen here are 360,000 or so clones, around nine tenths observed once, and the top ten hold approximately 1%. Specimen: PBMCs or T cells enriched from blood (not recorded which). These receptors came from a woman aged 25 to 39 who had been exposed to COVID-19.

The chain employs TRBV28 and TRBJ1-3; 10 positions agree with TRBD1. V was clipped by 6 bases and J by 2 bases; unmatched bases: 1. Germline-derived CDR1 and CDR2 are MDHEN and SYDVKM. The CDR3 has 14 residues. CDR3 in DNA: TGTGCCAGCAGCGGACAGGGGGCTGGAAACACCATATATTTT. Its translation is CASSGQGAGNTIYF.

The genes are TRBV28 and TRBJ2-1, with a possible D match to TRBD1 (5 bases). Germline CDR1 is MDHEN and CDR2 is SYDVKM. The CDR3 has 13 amino acids. The V end lost 5 bases, the J end lost 6 bases, and 11 bases lay between the germline ends. CDR3 region: CASSDRQSNEQFF. CDR3 sequence (DNA): TGTGCCAGCAGTGATAGACAGAGCAATGAGCAGTTCTTC.

The chain is built from TRBV28 and TRBJ1-5; the match to TRBD1 covers 7 bases. Germline assignment: CDR1 MDHEN and CDR2 SYDVKM. The CDR3 contains 16 residues. The V gene end was trimmed by 2 bases and the J gene end by 1 base; junction bases not matched to a gene: 5. DNA of the CDR3: TGTGCCAGCAGTTTACTCCAGGGGGAGAGCAATCAGCCCCAGCATTTT. Protein: CASSLLQGESNQPQHF.

Remarks on this clone: The sample contains more than one DNA sequence encoding this CDR3. The chain joins TRBV9 to TRBJ1-4; D remains ambiguous. Looked up from germline, CDR1 is SGDLS and CDR2 is YYNGEE. The germline V and J ends were trimmed by 0 bases and 0 bases, with 6 bases remaining between them. The CDR3 sequence is 15 residues long. This CDR3 reads CASSVAGATNEKLFF. CDR3 DNA sequence: TGTGCCAGCAGCGTAGCCGGGGCAACTAATGAAAAACTGTTTTTT.

The chain is built from TRBV27 and TRBJ2-7, with 14 bases fitting TRBD2. Unmatched junction bases numbered 9, after V lost 8 bases and J lost 6 bases. CDR1 MNHEY and CDR2 SMNVEV come from the germline V gene (reference sequence). This CDR3 spans 15 amino acids. CDR3 protein: CASLRLAGGRGEQYF. The CDR3 DNA reads as TGTGCCAGCCTCCGACTAGCGGGAGGGAGAGGCGAGCAGTACTTC.

The chain is built from TRBV6-2 or TRBV6-3 and TRBJ2-5, with 13 positions matching TRBD2. The J segment lost 3 bases and the V segment lost 5 bases, leaving 9 bases of the junction unmatched. The CDR3 length is 17 residues. Germline loops: CDR1 MNHEY, CDR2 SVGEGT. The CDR3 DNA reads as TGTGCCAGCAGTGGTCCGGGACTAGCGGGGCTAGAAGAGACCCAGTACTTC. Its protein product is CASSGPGLAGLEETQYF.

The chain employs TRBV29-1 and TRBJ1-1; the D gene is possibly TRBD1 (6 bases). CDR3 size: 12 residues. Trimming left V 6 bases short and J 10 bases short, with 18 bases between. Germline V lookup: CDR1 SQVTM, CDR2 ANQGSEA. The CDR3 DNA reads as TGCAGCGTCCACGGGGGGGCGAGAGGAGCTTTCTTT. It translates to CSVHGGARGAFF.

This chain links TRBV5-1 with TRBJ2-1, with 9 bases fitting TRBD2. The germline V gene encodes CDR1 SGHRS and CDR2 YFSETQ. With V trimmed by 0 bases and J by 5 bases, 6 bases remained unmatched. There are 16 residues in the CDR3. CDR3 sequence: CASSLEASGINNEQFF. The DNA for the CDR3 is TGCGCCAGCAGCTTGGAGGCTAGCGGGATAAACAATGAGCAGTTCTTC.

This chain connects TRBV6-1 to TRBJ2-7, with a possible D match to TRBD1 (6 bases). The V end was cut by 0 bases, the J end by 2 bases, with 11 bases between. The CDR3 totals 15 residues. Germline assignment: CDR1 MNHNS and CDR2 SASEGT. In DNA form, the CDR3 reads TGTGCCAGCAGTGAAGCGAGGACAGCCACCTACGAGCAGTACTTC. It is translated as CASSEARTATYEQYF.

The rearrangement joins TRBV27 to TRBJ2-1, with TRBD1 identical over 9 bases. Per the germline V gene, CDR1 is MNHEY and CDR2 is SMNVEV (reference sequence). The CDR3 is 15 amino acids. The V segment lost 3 bases and the J segment 7 bases; nucleotides outside the gene matches: 7. The CDR3 loop is CASSFPGQGLNEQFF. CDR3 nucleotides: TGTGCCAGCAGTTTCCCGGGACAGGGATTGAATGAGCAGTTCTTC.

The J gene is TRBJ2-1, the V gene TRBV6-5; D not certain. CDR3 size: 13 residues. CDR1 MNHEY and CDR2 SVGAGI come from the germline V gene. With 2 bases removed from V and 7 bases from J, the gap between germline ends came to 9 bases. The CDR3 DNA is TGTGCCAGCAGTTACGGGCTGTGGAATGAGCAGTTCTTC. It specifies CASSYGLWNEQFF.

The CDR3, as DNA: TGTGCCACCAGTGATTTTGGACAGGAGTCGACAGATACGCAGTATTTT. As protein: CATSDFGQESTDTQYF. J is TRBJ2-3 and V is TRBV24-1; TRBD1 matches 7 bases. The V gene's germline CDR1 is KGHDR and CDR2 SFDVKD. V lost 1 base to trimming and J lost 3 bases; unmatched junction nucleotides: 6. The CDR3 length is 16 residues.

The rearrangement links TRBV5-1 to TRBJ2-3; D gene uncertain. Germline-derived CDR1 and CDR2 are SGHRS and YFSETQ. This CDR3 region has 16 residues. Trimming took 0 bases from V and 4 from J, leaving 15 bases between them. The CDR3 DNA reads as TGCGCCAGCAGCTTGGCCACGTCTACTTTACCAGATACGCAGTATTTT. Residues: CASSLATSTLPDTQYF. The full variable domain, its missing parts supplied by reference TRBV5-1 and TRBJ2-3, is KAGVTQTPRYLIKTRGQQVTLSCSPISGHRSVSWYQQTPGQGLQFLFEYFSETQRNKGNFPGRFSGRQFSNSRSEMNVSTLELGDSALYLCASSLATSTLPDTQYFGPGTRLTVL.

The genes are TRBV5-1 and TRBJ1-2, with TRBD1 matching 11 bases. Germline lookup yields CDR1 SGHRS and CDR2 YFSETQ. This CDR3 is built from 15 residues. The J segment lost 3 bases and the V segment lost 4 bases, leaving 5 bases of the junction unmatched. CDR3: CASSRGTGGDYGYTF. The CDR3, as DNA: TGCGCCAGCAGCCGGGGGACAGGGGGTGACTATGGCTACACCTTC. The variable domain in full, completed from reference TRBV5-1 and TRBJ1-2, reads KAGVTQTPRYLIKTRGQQVTLSCSPISGHRSVSWYQQTPGQGLQFLFEYFSETQRNKGNFPGRFSGRQFSNSRSEMNVSTLELGDSALYLCASSRGTGGDYGYTFGSGTRLTVV.

The rearrangement links TRBV28 to TRBJ2-5; TRBD1 agrees at 10 bases. V shed 2 bases, J shed 5 bases, and the junction held 5 bases outside the gene matches. There are 15 residues in the CDR3. CDR1 MDHEN and CDR2 SYDVKM come from the germline V gene. The CDR3 DNA is TGTGCCAGCAGTTTAACGGGACAGGGGCCGGAGACCCAGTACTTC. Translation: CASSLTGQGPETQYF.

V is TRBV3-1 (or the pseudogene TRBV3-2) and J is TRBJ2-2; 9 bases are a match to TRBD2. The CDR3 is 15 residues long. Trimming took 1 base from V and 5 from J; bases not matched to a gene: 2. In germline, CDR1 is LGHDT, CDR2 YNNKEL (reference sequence). CDR3 DNA sequence: TGTGCCAGCAGCCAAGCCAGCGGGAGGACCGGGGAGCTGTTTTTT. Its protein is CASSQASGRTGELFF.

The V gene is TRBV29-1, the J gene TRBJ1-4; D uncertain. The CDR3 loop spans 12 amino acids. Deletions cut 4 bases from V and 6 bases from J, with 9 bases between. Germline V gene data show CDR1 as SQVTM and CDR2 as ANQGSEA. In nucleotides, the CDR3 is TGCAGCGTTGGTGGGCTTGATGAAAAACTGTTTTTT. Protein product: CSVGGLDEKLFF.

This sequence joins TRBV27 and TRBJ2-3; 15 bases match TRBD2. The ends lost 4 bases at V and 5 bases at J; junction bases unmatched: 10. CDR1 and CDR2 (germline): MNHEY, SMNVEV (reference sequence). This CDR3 spans 18 amino acids. The CDR3 DNA reads as TGTGCCAGCAGTTGGGCGGGACTAGCGGGAGGAGGAAAAGATACGCAGTATTTT. This sequence encodes CASSWAGLAGGGKDTQYF.

The gene calls are TRBV7-2 and TRBJ2-7; D is possibly TRBD2 (5 bases). The CDR3 is 14 amino acids. The V and J ends lost 7 bases and 3 bases respectively, with 16 bases between them. Germline V gene sequence: CDR1 SGHTA, CDR2 FQGNSA. The CDR3 spells CASTPRIGSYEQYF. The CDR3 DNA reads as TGTGCCAGCACCCCTAGGATAGGGAGCTACGAGCAGTACTTC.

In DNA form, the CDR3 reads TGTGCCAGCAGCGTCGGAGCTGGGGCCAACGTCCTGACTTTC. Amino acid sequence: CASSVGAGANVLTF. This chain uses TRBV7-3 with TRBJ2-6; D unresolved. This CDR3 has 14 amino acids. The germline CDR1 and CDR2 sequences are SGHTA and FQGTGA. The V and J ends lost 5 bases and 2 bases respectively, with 7 bases between them.

Points on this clone: A read error may produce the germline difference seen at one junction end. The genes are TRBV7-7 and TRBJ2-5; TRBD2 agrees at 7 bases. Germline V CDR1 and CDR2: SSHAT, FNYEAQ (reference sequence). This CDR3 is built from 16 residues. The DNA for the CDR3 is TGTGCTAGCAGCCTAAGACTAGCAGATGGAAAAGAGACCCAGTACTTC. Its protein is CASSLRLADGKETQYF. Using reference TRBV7-7 and TRBJ2-5 for the parts outside the CDR3, the full variable domain is GAGVSQSPRYKVTKRGQDVTLRCDPISSHATLYWYQQALGQGPEFLTYFNYEAQPDKSGLPSDRFSAERPEGSISTLTIQRTEQRDSAMYRCASSLRLADGKETQYFGPGTRLLVL.

The genes are TRBV3-1 (or the pseudogene TRBV3-2) and TRBJ2-1; TRBD2 matches at 7 bases. The CDR3 consists of 14 residues. Unmatched junction bases numbered 10, after V lost 0 bases and J lost 14 bases. CDR1 is LGHDT, CDR2 YNNKEL, per germline (reference sequence). CDR3 DNA: TGTGCCAGCAGCCAAGACCTCGGGCTAGCGGTCGAGTTCTTC. It codes for CASSQDLGLAVEFF.